A single sample gave rise to the 18 T cell receptor beta chains below, sequenced in a study of shared clonotypes between healthy human individuals. Clones were sequenced by immunoSEQ multiplex PCR, and TCRdb holds only the in-frame ones, with some missing. The data hold fewer than 2.5 million clones, with approximately 94% observed a single time. What was sequenced was naive CD4+ T cells from PBMCs. The subset is: CD45RA+ positively selected. These receptor sequences come from a man between 18 and 29 years old in good health. Some clones in this sample may be carry-over from other donors' samples.

The CDR3 reads CASSYTGTVRMGTEAFF. The CDR3 region has the DNA TGTGCCAGCAGCTATACCGGGACCGTAAGAATGGGTACTGAAGCTTTCTTT. The chain joins TRBV7-9 to TRBJ1-1; tentative D call: TRBD1 (5 bases). Germline values: CDR1 SEHNR, CDR2 FQNEAQ (reference sequence). V was pared by 4 bases and J by 5 bases, with 23 bases between. The CDR3 totals 17 residues.

V usage is TRBV10-3 and J usage is TRBJ2-7; 11 bases are shared with TRBD2. J gave up 6 bases and V 8 bases, and 9 bases lay outside the gene matches. Per germline, CDR1 ENHRY and CDR2 SYGVKD. There are 14 residues in the CDR3. This CDR3 reads CAISGLAEQTEQYF. Here the CDR3 DNA reads TGTGCCATCTCGGGACTAGCGGAGCAAACCGAGCAGTACTTC.

V gene TRBV7-2 combines with J gene TRBJ2-5; D may be TRBD2 (5 bases). The germline V gene encodes CDR1 SGHTA and CDR2 FQGNSA. The V end lost 6 bases, the J end lost 1 base, and 15 bases lay between the germline ends. This CDR3 contains 15 residues. CDR3 sequence (DNA): TGTGCCAGCAGTCCTATCACCCGGGGCCAAGAGACCCAGTACTTC. Amino acids: CASSPITRGQETQYF.

V and J are TRBV30 and TRBJ1-2; no reliable D call. The CDR3 runs 13 residues. V shed 2 bases and J shed 2 bases, with 9 bases lying between them. Germline CDR1 reads GTSNPN; CDR2 reads SVGIG (reference sequence). This chain's CDR3 is CAWSQRGNYGYTF. CDR3 coding DNA: TGTGCCTGGAGTCAACGAGGGAACTATGGCTACACCTTC.

The chain carries TRBV7-3 and TRBJ2-1, with D maybe TRBD2 (5 bases). Germline lookup yields CDR1 SGHTA and CDR2 FQGTGA. Deletions cut 3 bases from V and 7 bases from J, with 16 bases between. The CDR3 spans 15 residues. CDR3 nucleotide sequence: TGTGCCAGCAGCTTGTCCTTGAGGGCCAGGAATGAGCAGTTCTTC. Residues: CASSLSLRARNEQFF.

The gene calls are TRBV5-4 and TRBJ2-7; unclear D gene. This CDR3 contains 16 residues. Germline-derived CDR1 and CDR2 are SGHNT and YYREEE (reference sequence). V lost 0 bases to trimming and J lost 1 base, with 14 bases between them. In DNA form, the CDR3 reads TGTGCCAGCAGCTTGGTCTCTGCAGGTTCTTCCTACGAGCAGTACTTC. This gives the protein CASSLVSAGSSYEQYF.

The chain joins TRBV4-2 to TRBJ1-2; no firm D call. Trimming cost V 0 bases and J 2 bases, with 13 bases left between them. Germline lookup yields CDR1 LGHNA and CDR2 YNFKEQ. The CDR3 sequence is 16 residues long. For the CDR3, the DNA is TGTGCCAGCAGCCAAGACGCAGGCACACGAAACTATGGCTACACCTTC. Its translation: CASSQDAGTRNYGYTF.

CDR3 coding DNA: TGTGCCAGCTCCCCCAAGGAAGGGAACGGCTACACCTTC. Translating gives CASSPKEGNGYTF. The rearrangement links TRBV18 to TRBJ1-2, with D hard to call. The CDR3 has 13 residues. Germline V CDR1 and CDR2: KGHSH, LQKENI. Trimming took off 6 bases at V and 8 bases at J, with 16 bases between the two ends.

The CDR3 here is CATSGRQGEGEQYF. DNA for the CDR3: TGTGCCACCAGCGGTCGACAGGGGGAGGGCGAGCAGTACTTC. The rearrangement uses TRBV15 and TRBJ2-7; 9 bases map to TRBD1. This CDR3 has 14 residues. CDR1 and CDR2 (germline): LNHNV, YYDKDF (reference sequence). Unmatched junction bases numbered 8, after V lost 5 bases and J lost 6 bases.

The J gene is TRBJ2-2, the V gene TRBV7-3; 7 nucleotides line up with TRBD2. Germline V gives CDR1 SGHTA, CDR2 FQGTGA. The CDR3 length is 14 residues. V was clipped by 8 bases and J by 1 base; unmatched bases: 4. The CDR3 sequence: CASRSGVNTGELFF. CDR3 coding DNA: TGTGCCAGCCGAAGCGGGGTGAACACCGGGGAGCTGTTTTTT.

V gene TRBV29-1 combines with J gene TRBJ2-7; 9 bases line up with TRBD2. Trimming removed 4 bases from V and 3 bases from J; junction bases left unmatched: 7. Germline V CDR1 and CDR2: SQVTM, ANQGSEA. The CDR3 spans 14 residues. As DNA, the CDR3 is TGCAGCGTTGTTGTGACTAGCGGATACTACGAGCAGTACTTC. Its translation is CSVVVTSGYYEQYF.

Notes on this clone: Other DNA sequences of this sample code for an identical CDR3. The genes are TRBV18 and TRBJ1-6, with 9 bases lining up with TRBD1. V lost 3 bases, J lost 7 bases, and 1 base stayed unmatched. Germline V gene sequence: CDR1 KGHSH, CDR2 LQKENI. CDR3 size: 14 residues. The CDR3 nucleotides read TGTGCCAGCTCACCGGGACAGGGAAATTCACCCCTCCACTTT. Protein product: CASSPGQGNSPLHF.

The chain employs TRBV9 and TRBJ1-1; D possibly corresponds to TRBD1 (5 bases). V was trimmed by 3 bases and J by 1 base, leaving 10 bases between them. The length of the CDR3 is 14 residues. The germline CDR1 and CDR2 sequences are SGDLS and YYNGEE. The DNA for the CDR3 is TGTGCCAGCAGCGCACAACAGGCGAACACTGAAGCTTTCTTT. Protein: CASSAQQANTEAFF.

Only one count was recorded for this clone. The chain combines TRBV18 with TRBJ1-5; D call uncertain. V shed 2 bases and J shed 8 bases, with 10 bases lying between them. The CDR3 runs 13 residues. Looked up from germline, CDR1 is KGHSH and CDR2 is LQKENI. This CDR3 reads CASSPSPGKPQHF. For the CDR3, the DNA is TGTGCCAGCTCACCATCCCCGGGGAAGCCCCAGCATTTT.

The chain is built from TRBV2 and TRBJ1-2; no firm D call. In germline, CDR1 is SNHLY, CDR2 FYNNEI. V shed 3 bases and J shed 8 bases, with 13 bases lying between them. This CDR3 is built from 13 residues. The chain's CDR3 is CASSDEGERGYTF. The CDR3 DNA follows: TGTGCCAGCAGTGATGAGGGAGAGCGAGGCTACACCTTC.

The V call is TRBV30, the J call TRBJ2-5; D is ambiguous. The ends were cut back, 4 bases at V and 1 base at J, with 10 bases in the middle. Per the germline V gene, CDR1 is GTSNPN and CDR2 is SVGIG (reference sequence). The CDR3 totals 13 residues. The CDR3 DNA follows: TGTGCCTGGACCACAAGGACCCAAGAGACCCAGTACTTC. Translated, it gives CAWTTRTQETQYF.

This chain joins TRBV27 and TRBJ2-7; D may be TRBD2 (5 bases). Germline CDR1 MNHEY, CDR2 SMNVEV (reference sequence). The CDR3 covers 17 residues. V lost 0 bases and J 2 bases, leaving 17 bases between the germline ends. CDR3 sequence: CASSLSSTPGFAYEQYF. CDR3 DNA: TGTGCCAGCAGTTTATCTAGCACCCCGGGGTTTGCCTACGAGCAGTACTTC.

The chain carries TRBV20-1 and TRBJ2-3, with no clear D. This CDR3 contains 11 residues. With 7 bases removed from V and 2 bases from J, the gap between germline ends came to 7 bases. The germline V gene encodes CDR1 DFQATT and CDR2 SNEGSKA (reference sequence). CDR3 sequence (DNA): TGCAGTGTTGCACACACAGATACGCAGTATTTT. This translates into CSVAHTDTQYF.